This TCR beta chain originates from a study of spatial heterogeneity in lung cancer (dated by TCRdb to between 2018 and 2021). Study-level background: Beta-chain transcripts were consistently detected in greater numbers than alpha-chain transcripts, which likely reflected higher beta-chain transcript abundance. In the raw uncorrected reads, each unique combination of TCR and UMI appeared more than ten times on average. In non-small cell lung cancer, the study made a quantitative comparison of TCR alpha and beta repertoires among multiple tumor regions, matched nontumor lung and blood. Nonsynonymous mutation counts, determined by whole-exome sequencing of tumor tissue, were related to features of the TCR repertoire. At surgery, both alpha and beta chains were TCR-sequenced in fewer than 250 tumor regions, about 64 matched nontumor lung samples and some 56 PBMC samples.

The library was built by means of 5' RACE. Sequencing was performed on a NextSeq 500. The TCR library protocol attached a unique molecular identifier to each TCR cDNA molecule to allow correction of PCR and sequencing errors. The original methods were these. TCR identification, UMI-based error correction and CDR3 extraction were performed with Decombinator tools. Expanded TCRs were defined as those above a frequency of 2 per 1,000, corresponding to the top 1% of the tumor frequency distribution. Renyi diversity was computed with the R vegan package after each repertoire had been subsampled 100 times to 5,000 TCRs. To build CDR3 similarity networks, amino acid triplet string-kernel similarity was used, and CDR3s were connected when their pairwise similarity was above 0.82. TCRdb reworked the public reads: Q25 trimming with fastp, MiXCR clone assembly, productive beta chains retained. Each record represents a unique CDR3 protein, reported with the most common genes and DNA among its rows. The V and J calls shown here were made by TCRdb, not taken from the authors' results. In this sample the table shows roughly 10,000 distinct CDR3 sequences, approximately 25% of which occur a single time. The top ten constitute less than 40% of the sample.

Reading from cysteine to phenylalanine, the CDR3 counts 16 amino acids. Just the 48-base CDR3 DNA is kept, in frame starting at base 1. CDR1 and CDR2, looked up from the germline V gene, are SGHRS and YFSETQ. V trim: 0 bases; J trim: 8 bases; unmatched bases: 8. Interpreted using the paper, the time point label stands for: sample taken at primary tumor resection. TCR sequencing used whole RNA extracted from tumor and nontumor lung tissue, or from cryopreserved PBMC samples, without cell sorting. The donors were 72 patients from the lung TRACERx cohort who had early-stage, untreated non-small cell lung cancer. Patients were selected for TCR sequencing only if sufficient RNA was available from at least two tumor regions. Worth noting for this clonotype: The clone's antigen remains unknown. Per-base qualities were not stored, and no clone one base away is much larger.

On the study overall, not on this receptor specifically: Additional single-cell paired TCR alpha and beta sequencing was considered necessary to confirm, at a functional level, the hypothesis that regional TCRs recognize regional mutations. Ubiquitous expanded tumor TCRs were detected in blood more often at tumor resection than at routine follow-up.

The sample here was PBMCs, taken at surgery. The TCR comes from a female donor with early-stage non-small cell lung cancer. Recombination linked TRBV5-1 to TRBJ2-1, with 10 central nucleotides matching TRBD2. CDR3 sequence: CASSLGLAGVDDEQFF. The nucleotide sequence reads TGCGCCAGCAGCTTGGGGCTAGCGGGAGTCGATGATGAGCAGTTCTTC.